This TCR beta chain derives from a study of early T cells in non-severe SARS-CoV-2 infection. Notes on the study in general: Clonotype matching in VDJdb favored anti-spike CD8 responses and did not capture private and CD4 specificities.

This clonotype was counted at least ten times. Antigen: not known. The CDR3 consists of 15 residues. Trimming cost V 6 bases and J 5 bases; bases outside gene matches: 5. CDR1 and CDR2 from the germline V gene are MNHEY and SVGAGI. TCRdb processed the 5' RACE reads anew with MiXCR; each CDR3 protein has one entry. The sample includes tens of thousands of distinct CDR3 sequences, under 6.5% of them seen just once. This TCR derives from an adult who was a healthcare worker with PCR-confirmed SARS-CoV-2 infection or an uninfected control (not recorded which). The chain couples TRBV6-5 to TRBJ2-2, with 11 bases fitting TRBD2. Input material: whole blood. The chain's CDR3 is CASSRLAGQTGELFF. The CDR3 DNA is TGTGCCAGCAGCAGACTAGCGGGACAGACCGGGGAGCTGTTTTTT.